The 27 T cell receptor beta chains below were found in one sample sequenced in a study of CD8 T cells in Susac syndrome. About 0.45 to 1 ug RNA was reverse transcribed with random hexamers. TCRdb reanalysed the immunoSEQ multiplex PCR reads using MiXCR and keeps one entry per CDR3 protein. This sample has over 150,000 distinct CDR3 sequences; about 94% occur once, and the top ten carry 0.09% to 0.1%. Sequenced material: CD4+ T cells from PBMCs. The source is a human donor with multiple sclerosis.

The chain uses TRBV23-1 and TRBJ1-2; maybe TRBD1 (6 bases). Being an ORF, TRBV23-1 has a function that is uncertain. Trimming took off 0 bases at V and 7 bases at J, with 15 bases between the two ends. This CDR3 region has 15 residues. CDR3 DNA sequence: TGCGCCAGCAGTCAATCGCGGGGGGCAAGGTGTGGCTACACCTTC. Translated: CASSQSRGARCGYTF.

The chain is built from TRBV7-9 and TRBJ1-2, with D maybe TRBD1 (6 bases). Looked up from germline, CDR1 is SEHNR and CDR2 is FQNEAQ (reference sequence). V lost 5 bases, J lost 8 bases, and 12 bases lay in between. The CDR3 spans 12 residues. This CDR3 reads CASSLNREGYTF. CDR3 nucleotide sequence: TGTGCCAGCAGCCTTAACAGGGAGGGCTACACCTTC. Full variable domain (remainder filled in from reference TRBV7-9 and TRBJ1-2): DTGVSQNPRHKITKRGQNVTFRCDPISEHNRLYWYRQTLGQGPEFLTYFQNEAQLEKSRLLSDRFSAERPKGSFSTLEIQRTEQGDSAMYLCASSLNREGYTFGSGTRLTVV.

This chain joins TRBV7-9 and TRBJ2-5; D may be TRBD2 (6 bases). The CDR3 covers 15 residues. Between the trimmed V and J ends, which lost 1 base and 5 bases, there was a span of 14 bases. Germline-derived CDR1 and CDR2 are SEHNR and FQNEAQ (reference sequence). CDR3 sequence reads: CASSLGSRESETQYF. CDR3 in DNA: TGTGCCAGCAGCTTAGGGTCCCGGGAGTCGGAGACCCAGTACTTC.

The rearrangement joins TRBV2 to TRBJ1-1; D is ambiguous. In germline, CDR1 is SNHLY, CDR2 FYNNEI. The CDR3 loop spans 12 amino acids. Between the trimmed V and J ends, which lost 2 bases and 7 bases, there was a span of 8 bases. The CDR3 DNA is TGTGCCAGCAGTGAAAGGGTTAGTGAAGCTTTCTTT. Translated: CASSERVSEAFF.

The V gene is TRBV6-2 or TRBV6-3, the J gene TRBJ2-2; D is perhaps TRBD2 (5 bases). The CDR3 sequence is 13 residues long. Germline V gene sequence: CDR1 MNHEY, CDR2 SVGEGT. The V and J ends lost 2 bases and 6 bases respectively, with 7 bases between them. This CDR3 is CASSYERPGELFF. The DNA for the CDR3 is TGTGCCAGCAGTTACGAGCGGCCCGGGGAGCTGTTTTTT.

The V and J genes are TRBV12-3 or TRBV12-4 and TRBJ2-2; D unresolved. V dropped 5 bases and J dropped 1 base, with 5 bases sitting between them. This CDR3 is 13 amino acids long. DNA of the CDR3: TGTGCCAGCAGTCAAATGAACACCGGGGAGCTGTTTTTT. It encodes CASSQMNTGELFF.

V is TRBV21-1 and J is TRBJ2-2. TRBV21-1 is flagged as a pseudogene. The CDR3 spans 14 residues. CDR3 residues: CASSRLARTGELFF. The CDR3 coding sequence is TGTGCCAGCAGCAGGCTAGCGAGGACCGGGGAGCTGTTTTTT.

This clonotype was detected only a few times. The V and J genes are TRBV27 and TRBJ2-7, with D hard to call. V was pared by 3 bases and J by 1 base, with 7 bases between. This CDR3 comprises 13 residues. Germline V gives CDR1 MNHEY, CDR2 SMNVEV (reference sequence). The CDR3 loop reads CASSLVASYEQYF. In DNA, the CDR3 is TGTGCCAGCAGTTTGGTGGCTTCCTACGAGCAGTACTTC.

This clonotype occurred a few times. V is TRBV30 and J is TRBJ1-1; D is uncertain. Between the trimmed V and J ends, which lost 1 base and 0 bases, there was a span of 6 bases. The CDR3 runs 13 residues. Germline-derived CDR1 and CDR2 are GTSNPN and SVGIG (reference sequence). For the CDR3, the DNA is TGTGCCTGGAGTGGACATATGAACACTGAAGCTTTCTTT. Amino acid sequence: CAWSGHMNTEAFF.

This rearrangement joins TRBV3-1 to TRBJ2-7; maybe TRBD1 (6 bases). Trimming cost V 4 bases and J 7 bases, with 14 bases left between them. CDR1 is LGHDT, CDR2 YNNKEL, per germline (reference sequence). The CDR3 is 13 amino acids. CDR3 sequence (DNA): TGTGCCAGCAGCCGGGACACTACTCGGGAGCAGTACTTC. Translation: CASSRDTTREQYF.

This chain links TRBV15 with TRBJ1-2; D is undetermined. Germline CDR1 LNHNV, CDR2 YYDKDF (reference sequence). The V end was cut by 0 bases, the J end by 4 bases, with 6 bases between. This CDR3 region has 13 residues. The CDR3 here is CATSRDNSYGYTF. DNA of the CDR3: TGTGCCACCAGCAGAGATAACAGCTATGGCTACACCTTC.

This sequence joins TRBV7-2 and TRBJ2-1; tentatively, D is TRBD2 (6 bases). Deletions cut 1 base from V and 6 bases from J, with 10 bases between. Germline V gives CDR1 SGHTA, CDR2 FQGNSA. This CDR3 region has 14 residues. CDR3 in DNA: TGTGCCAGCAGCTTAGTACGAGCGGGCAATGAGCAGTTCTTC. Translation gives CASSLVRAGNEQFF.

This clonotype appeared once. The chain couples TRBV9 to TRBJ2-7; D may be TRBD1 or TRBD2 (5 bases each). Trimming took off 0 bases at V and 3 bases at J, with 13 bases between the two ends. Germline V CDR1 and CDR2: SGDLS, YYNGEE. This CDR3 contains 15 residues. CDR3 sequence reads: CASSVGGNHNYEQYF. The CDR3 bases are TGTGCCAGCAGCGTAGGGGGGAACCATAACTACGAGCAGTACTTC.

The V and J genes are TRBV4-2 and TRBJ2-7, with 8 bases fitting TRBD2. The CDR3 extends over 18 amino acids. Germline V gene sequence: CDR1 LGHNA, CDR2 YNFKEQ. V was pared by 0 bases and J by 2 bases, with 12 bases of the junction left unmatched. CDR3 nucleotide sequence: TGTGCCAGCAGCCAAGATCCCGCAGGCGCGGGGGGCCCCTACGAGCAGTACTTC. It codes for CASSQDPAGAGGPYEQYF.

The V and J genes are TRBV14 and TRBJ2-2; 12 bases agree with TRBD2. Per germline, CDR1 SGHDN and CDR2 FVKESK. The CDR3 covers 17 residues. Trimming at V came to 4 bases and at J to 7 bases, leaving 10 bases not matched to a gene. The CDR3, as DNA: TGTGCCAGCAGCCCCATACTACTAGCGGGAGGCTTCGGGGAGCTGTTTTTT. Encoded protein: CASSPILLAGGFGELFF.

This rearrangement joins TRBV6-1 to TRBJ1-3; no clear D. Germline V gene data show CDR1 as MNHNS and CDR2 as SASEGT. The V end lost 1 base, the J end lost 7 bases, and 17 bases lay between the germline ends. This CDR3 is built from 16 residues. The CDR3 DNA follows: TGTGCCAGCAGTGAAGGACCAGCTCAGTCCGGCAACACCATATATTTT. Translation gives CASSEGPAQSGNTIYF.

The rearrangement uses TRBV10-2 and TRBJ1-3; D may be TRBD1 (5 bases). Germline lookup yields CDR1 WSHSY and CDR2 SAAADI. The V gene lost 3 bases and the J gene lost 0 bases, with 9 bases spanning the gap. The CDR3 has 15 residues. The CDR3 region is CASSDGGNSGNTIYF. The CDR3 DNA is TGCGCCAGCAGTGATGGGGGAAACTCTGGAAACACCATATATTTT.

The chain employs TRBV3-1 and TRBJ2-1; TRBD1 matches at 9 bases. Losses at the gene ends were 0 bases for V and 15 bases for J; bases not matched to a gene: 18. Looked up from germline, CDR1 is LGHDT and CDR2 is YNNKEL (reference sequence). This CDR3 spans 17 amino acids. In DNA form, the CDR3 reads TGTGCCAGCAGCCAAGACGGGACTCCCCGCCCCGGGACAGGGCGGTTCTTC. This gives the protein CASSQDGTPRPGTGRFF.

The chain carries TRBV28 and TRBJ2-5, with D unresolved. In germline, CDR1 is MDHEN, CDR2 SYDVKM. Trimming cost V 5 bases and J 5 bases, with 12 bases left between them. The CDR3 loop spans 13 amino acids. The CDR3 reads CASSLPRLETQYF. Here the CDR3 DNA reads TGTGCCAGCAGTCTCCCCCGTCTGGAGACCCAGTACTTC.

The V call is TRBV3-1, the J call TRBJ1-1; 9 bases fit TRBD1. The CDR3 spans 15 residues. Losses at the gene ends were 4 bases for V and 5 bases for J; bases not matched to a gene: 8. Germline lookup yields CDR1 LGHDT and CDR2 YNNKEL (reference sequence). CDR3 coding DNA: TGTGCCAGCAGCCCTCTGGCGACAGGGGGTACTGAAGCTTTCTTT. This gives the protein CASSPLATGGTEAFF.

The chain is built from TRBV28 and TRBJ2-1; D tentatively reads TRBD1 or TRBD2 (6 bases each). CDR3 length: 15 amino acids. The V gene's germline CDR1 is MDHEN and CDR2 SYDVKM. V lost 8 bases and J lost 4, with 18 bases in between. The CDR3 bases are TGTGCCAGCGGCTCAAGGCAGGGGACTTACAATGAGCAGTTCTTC. Protein sequence: CASGSRQGTYNEQFF.

V usage is TRBV6-5 and J usage is TRBJ2-5, with 16 nucleotides matching TRBD2. This CDR3 is 18 amino acids long. The V and J ends lost 0 bases and 5 bases, in that order; junction bases with no gene match: 6. Germline V gene lookup returns CDR1 MNHEY and CDR2 SVGAGI. The CDR3 DNA sequence: TGTGCCAGCAGTTACTCCGGGACTAGCGGGAGGGCCTGGGAGACCCAGTACTTC. Encoded protein: CASSYSGTSGRAWETQYF.

The chain uses TRBV28 and TRBJ2-1; D could derive from TRBD1 or TRBD2 (5 bases each). The CDR3 is 14 amino acids. With 7 bases removed from V and 9 bases from J, the gap between germline ends came to 19 bases. Germline CDR1 reads MDHEN; CDR2 reads SYDVKM. The CDR3 DNA reads TGTGCCAGCAACTCGGGACGATTAGCCTTTGAGCAGTTCTTC. It encodes CASNSGRLAFEQFF.

The rearrangement links TRBV6-2 or TRBV6-3 to TRBJ2-7, with a tentative D call TRBD1 (6 bases). The CDR3 has 11 amino acids. Germline CDR1 MNHEY, CDR2 SVGEGT. V was pared by 5 bases and J by 7 bases, with 9 bases between. CDR3 sequence (DNA): TGTGCCAGCAGTCAGGGGCGGGAGCAGTACTTC. Translating it yields CASSQGREQYF.

V is TRBV12-3 or TRBV12-4 and J is TRBJ1-3; D perhaps matches TRBD1 (5 bases). The CDR3 covers 14 residues. Trimming left V 7 bases short and J 0 bases short, with 10 bases between. The CDR3 DNA reads as TGTGCCAGCATTCAGGGTAACTCTGGAAACACCATATATTTT. Its translation is CASIQGNSGNTIYF.

The chain carries TRBV9 and TRBJ2-7; D is perhaps TRBD1 (6 bases). Germline loops: CDR1 SGDLS, CDR2 YYNGEE. This CDR3 spans 15 amino acids. V lost 3 bases and J lost 4, with 17 bases in between. CDR3 coding DNA: TGTGCCAGCAGCGAGGGGGTAGGGGGAAGGTACGAGCAGTACTTC. Residues: CASSEGVGGRYEQYF.

The rearrangement links TRBV10-3 to TRBJ1-2, with D maybe TRBD1 (6 bases). CDR1 and CDR2 from the germline V gene are ENHRY and SYGVKD. The CDR3 length is 14 residues. V gave up 4 bases and J gave up 8 bases, with 17 bases separating them. For the CDR3, the DNA is TGTGCCATCAGTGCCGGGACTGCAGGGGAGGGCTACACCTTC. Protein sequence: CAISAGTAGEGYTF.